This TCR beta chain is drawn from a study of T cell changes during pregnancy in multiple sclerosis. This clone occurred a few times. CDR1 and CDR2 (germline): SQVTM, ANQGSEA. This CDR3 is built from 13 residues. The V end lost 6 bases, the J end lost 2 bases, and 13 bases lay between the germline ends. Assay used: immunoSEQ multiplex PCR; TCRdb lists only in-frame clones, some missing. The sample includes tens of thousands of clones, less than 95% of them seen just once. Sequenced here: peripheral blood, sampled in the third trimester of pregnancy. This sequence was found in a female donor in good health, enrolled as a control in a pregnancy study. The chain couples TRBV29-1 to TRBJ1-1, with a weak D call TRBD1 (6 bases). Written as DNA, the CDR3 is TGCAGCGTGGGGGACACGAGAAACACTGAAGCTTTCTTT. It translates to CSVGDTRNTEAFF.